These 23 T cell receptor beta chains were sequenced from one sample in a study of human T cells and chemical hapten exposure. MiXCR was run by TCRdb on the RACE reads, yielding one entry per CDR3 protein. The sample has more than 85,000 distinct CDR3 sequences, roughly a tenth seen once. Time point indicated: patch test 2, 6 weeks after DPC sensitization. Treatment meaning: therapeutic diphenylcyclopropenone sensitization with weekly scalp DPC. Specimen: whole blood, collected in connection with sensitization to the hapten diphenylcyclopropenone (DPC). These TCRs come from a woman in her thirties or forties with alopecia areata. Some clones in this sample may be carry-over from other donors' samples.

This clonotype was seen many times. The chain employs TRBV19 and TRBJ1-1; D unresolved. CDR3 size: 13 residues. Trimming shortened V by 6 bases and J by 2 bases, and 10 bases separated the two germline ends. The germline V gene encodes CDR1 LNHDA and CDR2 SQIVND (reference sequence). CDR3 residues: CASSLPGNTEAFF. The CDR3 DNA reads as TGTGCCAGTAGCCTCCCAGGAAACACTGAAGCTTTCTTT.

In its sample, this clonotype was seen a few times. The rearrangement joins TRBV5-8 to TRBJ2-7, with 9 positions matching TRBD1. This CDR3 is 15 amino acids long. Per germline, CDR1 SGHTS and CDR2 YDEGEE. Trimming removed 4 bases from V and 3 bases from J; junction bases left unmatched: 8. The CDR3: CASSRGGTGHYEQYF. In DNA form, the CDR3 reads TGTGCCAGCAGCAGAGGGGGGACAGGGCACTACGAGCAGTACTTC.

The sample holds many counts of this clonotype. This sequence joins TRBV7-2 and TRBJ1-6, with 10 bases aligning to TRBD1. This CDR3 has 14 residues. Germline trimming cut 6 bases from V and 9 bases from J; bases unmatched to any gene: 5. Germline assignment: CDR1 SGHTA and CDR2 FQGNSA. CDR3 bases: TGTGCCAGCAGTCAAGGACAGGGGGGTTCACCCCTCCACTTT. It is translated as CASSQGQGGSPLHF.

This clonotype has a count of ten or more. The genes are TRBV27 and TRBJ2-3; 12 nucleotides agree with TRBD2. Germline V CDR1 and CDR2: MNHEY, SMNVEV (reference sequence). Trimming removed 5 bases from V and 2 bases from J; junction bases left unmatched: 20. This CDR3 has 21 residues. The CDR3 DNA follows: TGTGCCAGCAGTACGCAAATCCTTACTCGACTAGCGGGGGAGATCACAGATACGCAGTATTTT. It is translated as CASSTQILTRLAGEITDTQYF.

This clonotype was counted only a few times. The chain is built from TRBV12-3 or TRBV12-4 and TRBJ2-1; D not resolved. CDR3 length equals 11 residues. V was clipped by 4 bases and J by 12 bases, with 10 bases between them. In nucleotides, the CDR3 is TGTGCCAGCAGTTCGCTGGGCGGGCAGTTCTTC. Its translation: CASSSLGGQFF.

This clonotype was observed a few times. This sequence joins TRBV7-9 and TRBJ2-2; possible D gene TRBD2, 6 bases. Trimming cost V 5 bases and J 3 bases, with 13 bases left between them. This CDR3 is 15 amino acids long. Germline V gene data show CDR1 as SEHNR and CDR2 as FQNEAQ (reference sequence). CDR3 sequence (DNA): TGTGCCAGCAGCCCACACGGGGGAGACACCGGGGAGCTGTTTTTT. Its protein product is CASSPHGGDTGELFF.

This clonotype was detected a few times. The chain has TRBV5-1 and TRBJ2-7; 12 bases agree with TRBD1. V lost 1 base, J lost 6 bases, and 8 bases stayed unmatched. Germline V gene data show CDR1 as SGHRS and CDR2 as YFSETQ. The CDR3 is 16 residues long. The CDR3 sequence: CASSLLSGQGAREQYF. The CDR3 DNA is TGCGCCAGCAGCTTGTTATCGGGACAGGGGGCTCGCGAGCAGTACTTC.

This clonotype was observed many times. The V and J genes are TRBV2 and TRBJ2-5, with 9 bases that match TRBD2. The germline V gene has CDR1 SNHLY and CDR2 FYNNEI. Trimming took 6 bases from V and 3 from J; bases not matched to a gene: 5. The CDR3 is 14 amino acids. The DNA for the CDR3 is TGTGCCAGCAGGGCCGGGACTAGCAAAGAGACCCAGTACTTC. Translating it yields CASRAGTSKETQYF. The entire variable domain, with the rest obtained from reference TRBV2 and TRBJ2-5, is as follows: EPEVTQTPSHQVTQMGQEVILRCVPISNHLYFYWYRQILGQKVEFLVSFYNNEISEKSEIFDDQFSVERPDGSNFTLKIRSTKLEDSAMYFCASRAGTSKETQYFGPGTRLLVL.

In its sample, this clonotype was seen a few times. CDR3 coding DNA: TGTGCCAGCAGCCTAGGACAGTATCGGCAGTACTTC. It translates to CASSLGQYRQYF. The genes are TRBV11-2 and TRBJ2-7, with a weak D call TRBD1 (6 bases). This CDR3 comprises 12 residues. V lost 5 bases, J lost 9 bases, and 14 bases lay in between. CDR1 SGHAT and CDR2 FQNNGV come from the germline V gene.

This clonotype was found many times. The gene calls are TRBV5-6 and TRBJ1-2; D is unresolved. Deletions cut 0 bases from V and 2 bases from J, with 8 bases between. Germline CDR1 SGHDT, CDR2 YYEEEE. This CDR3 is built from 14 residues. This CDR3 is CASSLGPENYGYTF. CDR3 coding DNA: TGTGCCAGCAGCTTGGGGCCGGAGAACTATGGCTACACCTTC.

This clonotype was detected only a few times. This chain uses TRBV4-3 with TRBJ1-2; D gene unclear. This CDR3 has 14 amino acids. Germline lookup yields CDR1 LGHNA and CDR2 YSLEER. The V end lost 0 bases, the J end lost 2 bases, and 7 bases lay between the germline ends. The CDR3: CASSQDNINYGYTF. The DNA for the CDR3 is TGCGCCAGCAGCCAAGATAACATAAACTATGGCTACACCTTC.

The V call is TRBV25-1, the J call TRBJ1-2, with D possibly being TRBD1 (5 bases). CDR3 length: 14 residues. V shed 5 bases and J shed 8 bases, with 18 bases lying between them. The germline V gene encodes CDR1 MGHDK and CDR2 SYGVNS. The CDR3 loop reads CASSPGEGMSGYTF. The CDR3 nucleotides read TGTGCCAGCAGTCCGGGAGAGGGGATGAGCGGCTACACCTTC.

As DNA, the CDR3 is TGTGCCAGCTCCACCCGCACGAACACTGAAGCTTTCTTT. It codes for CASSTRTNTEAFF. The chain employs TRBV6-2 or TRBV6-3 and TRBJ1-1; D remains unclear. Germline-derived CDR1 and CDR2 are MNHEY and SVGEGT. V dropped 8 bases and J dropped 1 base, with 11 bases sitting between them. The CDR3 extends over 13 amino acids.

The chain employs TRBV4-2 and TRBJ2-1; 10 nucleotides match TRBD2. Looked up from germline, CDR1 is LGHNA and CDR2 is YNFKEQ. This CDR3 comprises 20 residues. Unmatched junction bases numbered 12, after V lost 0 bases and J lost 1 base. The CDR3 sequence: CASSQDYPSGGPTSYNEQFF. The CDR3 DNA sequence: TGTGCCAGCAGCCAAGATTACCCTAGCGGGGGACCAACATCCTACAATGAGCAGTTCTTC.

Only a few counts were recorded for this clonotype. CDR3 DNA: TGTGCCAGCAGCGCCCGCTCGGGACTAGCGGGGGGAGATGAGCAGTTCTTC. It translates to CASSARSGLAGGDEQFF. The chain combines TRBV5-5 with TRBJ2-1; TRBD2 aligns across 15 bases. This CDR3 is built from 17 residues. Trimming cost V 4 bases and J 8 bases; bases outside gene matches: 10. Germline V gene sequence: CDR1 SGHKS, CDR2 YYEKEE (reference sequence).

The V gene is TRBV4-3, the J gene TRBJ2-1; 8 positions match TRBD2. CDR1 and CDR2 from the germline V gene are LGHNA and YSLEER. CDR3 length equals 15 residues. Trimming took 0 bases from V and 4 from J; bases not matched to a gene: 2. CDR3 bases: TGCGCCAGCAGCCAAGATCGGGGGGGGTACAATGAGCAGTTCTTC. Translated, it gives CASSQDRGGYNEQFF.

This clonotype was seen a handful of times. V gene TRBV7-2 combines with J gene TRBJ2-1, with 7 nucleotides matching TRBD1. Germline values: CDR1 SGHTA, CDR2 FQGNSA. The CDR3 has 13 residues. V shed 5 bases, J shed 7 bases, and the junction held 5 bases outside the gene matches. This chain's CDR3 is CASSPGTANEQFF. DNA for the CDR3: TGTGCCAGCAGCCCTGGGACAGCGAATGAGCAGTTCTTC.

This clonotype has ten or more counts. The chain carries TRBV30 and TRBJ1-6; D is unclear. This CDR3 is built from 11 residues. CDR1 is GTSNPN, CDR2 SVGIG, per germline (reference sequence). Trimming removed 0 bases at V and 9 bases at J, with 3 bases between. The CDR3 DNA reads TGTGCCTGGAGTGTGGGTTCACCCCTCCACTTT. Protein sequence: CAWSVGSPLHF. Full variable domain (rest looked up from reference TRBV30 and TRBJ1-6): SQTIHQWPATLVQPVGSPLSLECTVEGTSNPNLYWYRQAAGRGLQLLFYSVGIGQISSEVPQNLSASRPQDRQFILSSKKLLLSDSGFYLCAWSVGSPLHFGNGTRLTVT.

This clonotype was recorded at least ten times. The chain employs TRBV7-9 and TRBJ2-3, with 7 bases fitting TRBD1. This CDR3 spans 15 amino acids. Trimming took 4 bases from V and 1 from J; bases not matched to a gene: 5. Looked up from germline, CDR1 is SEHNR and CDR2 is FQNEAQ (reference sequence). For the CDR3, the DNA is TGTGCCAGCAGCTCTATCGGACAGGGCACAGATACGCAGTATTTT. This translates into CASSSIGQGTDTQYF.

This chain connects TRBV5-1 to TRBJ2-2; D may be TRBD2 (6 bases). V was shortened by 4 bases and J by 4 bases, with 23 bases between the two germline ends. CDR1 and CDR2 (germline): SGHRS, YFSETQ. This CDR3 is 18 amino acids long. This CDR3 is CASSDPGLGGVGTGELFF. The CDR3 DNA is TGCGCCAGCAGCGATCCAGGACTCGGGGGAGTGGGCACCGGGGAGCTGTTTTTT.

This clonotype was detected many times. The chain employs TRBV2 and TRBJ2-2, with no clear D. Germline V lookup: CDR1 SNHLY, CDR2 FYNNEI. The V gene lost 4 bases and the J gene lost 7 bases, with 13 bases spanning the gap. This CDR3 contains 14 residues. The CDR3 reads CASSVTNVIGELFF. The CDR3 bases are TGTGCCAGCAGTGTGACCAACGTCATCGGGGAGCTGTTTTTT.

This clonotype showed up just a few times. V usage is TRBV12-3 or TRBV12-4 and J usage is TRBJ2-5; D is perhaps TRBD2 (6 bases). There are 16 residues in the CDR3. The V end was cut by 3 bases, the J end by 2 bases, with 16 bases between. The CDR3 here is CASSLSSLGGQETQYF. The CDR3 DNA sequence: TGTGCCAGCAGTTTGTCCTCATTGGGGGGACAAGAGACCCAGTACTTC.

This clonotype was seen ten or more times. This sequence joins TRBV4-3 and TRBJ1-5; a possible D gene is TRBD1 (6 bases). Germline V gene data show CDR1 as LGHNA and CDR2 as YSLEER. The CDR3 contains 15 residues. Trimming left V 3 bases short and J 7 bases short, with 16 bases between. CDR3 sequence (DNA): TGCGCCAGCAGCCAGAATGGGGGCGCAGGACAGCCCCAGCATTTT. It encodes CASSQNGGAGQPQHF.